The 23 T cell receptor beta chains below come from one sample, sequenced in a study of T cell responses to AZD1222 COVID-19 vaccine. TCRdb keeps only in-frame clones here, not all; method: immunoSEQ multiplex PCR. The sample carries over 100,000 clones, about 89% recorded once. Here the sequenced sample was peripheral blood, taken 28 days after the second AZD1222 dose. All receptors come from an adult who received the AZD1222 COVID-19 vaccine.

V is TRBV11-2 and J is TRBJ2-2; 12 bases agree with TRBD1. Per the germline V gene, CDR1 is SGHAT and CDR2 is FQNNGV. The ends lost 8 bases at V and 9 bases at J; junction bases unmatched: 10. The CDR3 is 15 residues long. The CDR3 DNA is TGTGCCAGCTCCGGAGGGACAGGGGGCGGCAGGGAGCTGTTTTTT. Translation gives CASSGGTGGGRELFF.

The chain links TRBV10-3 to TRBJ2-3; TRBD2 is a possible D gene (6 bases). Germline loops: CDR1 ENHRY, CDR2 SYGVKD. The V gene lost 6 bases and the J gene lost 0 bases, with 16 bases spanning the gap. There are 16 residues in the CDR3. CDR3 sequence (DNA): TGTGCCATCAGCCTCGGGCGGGGCGCTAGCACAGATACGCAGTATTTT. Translated, it gives CAISLGRGASTDTQYF.

J is TRBJ2-1 and V is TRBV20-1; D unresolved. Trimming removed 5 bases at V and 5 bases at J, with 7 bases between. This CDR3 spans 11 amino acids. Germline V gives CDR1 DFQATT, CDR2 SNEGSKA (reference sequence). The CDR3 sequence is CSAGRNNEQFF. The CDR3, as DNA: TGCAGTGCTGGACGCAACAATGAGCAGTTCTTC.

This rearrangement joins TRBV5-6 to TRBJ2-7, with 8 bases identical to TRBD2. The CDR3 covers 15 residues. Germline loops: CDR1 SGHDT, CDR2 YYEEEE. With V trimmed by 1 base and J by 1 base, 4 bases remained unmatched. DNA of the CDR3: TGTGCCAGCAGCTTGTACGGGAGGGGTTCCTACGAGCAGTACTTC. This gives the protein CASSLYGRGSYEQYF.

CDR3 region: CASSQGGQGQAFF. The DNA for the CDR3 is TGTGCCAGCAGCCAAGGAGGGCAGGGGCAGGCTTTCTTT. This chain connects TRBV3-1 (or the pseudogene TRBV3-2) to TRBJ1-1; tentatively, D is TRBD1 (6 bases). CDR3 length: 13 amino acids. Germline values: CDR1 LGHDT, CDR2 YNNKEL (reference sequence). V was trimmed by 1 base and J by 11 bases, leaving 14 bases between them.

The V and J genes are TRBV12-5 and TRBJ1-2, with TRBD1 matching 11 bases. V was pared by 5 bases and J by 8 bases, with 7 bases of the junction left unmatched. The CDR3 spans 14 residues. Germline V lookup: CDR1 LGHNT, CDR2 FRNRAP. As DNA, the CDR3 is TGTGCTAGTGGTGGGGACAGGGGGGTGGCGGGCTACACCTTC. It is translated as CASGGDRGVAGYTF.

The CDR3 loop reads CASSKGLTNYGYTF. CDR3 bases: TGTGCCAGTAGTAAGGGATTAACCAACTATGGCTACACCTTC. J is TRBJ1-2 and V is TRBV19; unclear D gene. The CDR3 is made up of 14 amino acids. Germline assignment: CDR1 LNHDA and CDR2 SQIVND (reference sequence). V gave up 4 bases and J gave up 2 bases, with 11 bases separating them.

The chain uses TRBV27 and TRBJ1-4; tentatively, D is TRBD1 (6 bases). The CDR3 contains 18 residues. Trimming stripped 5 bases from V and 1 base from J, with 20 bases between. The germline CDR1 and CDR2 sequences are MNHEY and SMNVEV (reference sequence). The CDR3 coding sequence is TGTGCCAGCAGTGCCTCTAGGGGGGGGATTGGAACTAATGAAAAACTGTTTTTT. Translation: CASSASRGGIGTNEKLFF. Combining the CDR3 with reference TRBV27 and TRBJ1-4 gives the whole variable domain EAQVTQNPRYLITVTGKKLTVTCSQNMNHEYMSWYRQDPGLGLRQIYYSMNVEVTDKGDVPEGYKVSRKEKRNFPLILESPSPNQTSLYFCASSASRGGIGTNEKLFFGSGTQLSVL.

This clone was detected many times. J is TRBJ1-4 and V is TRBV7-2; D uncertain. CDR3 length: 16 amino acids. Trimming removed 1 base from V and 2 bases from J, with 11 bases in between. Germline V gene sequence: CDR1 SGHTA, CDR2 FQGNSA. The CDR3 protein is CASSLGHMGTNEKLFF. CDR3 nucleotide sequence: TGTGCCAGCAGCTTAGGCCATATGGGTACTAATGAAAAACTGTTTTTT.

This rearrangement joins TRBV15 to TRBJ2-5, with D perhaps being TRBD1 or TRBD2 (6 bases each). CDR1 and CDR2 (germline): LNHNV, YYDKDF (reference sequence). The CDR3 is 15 residues long. Trimming cost V 5 bases and J 7 bases, with 20 bases left between them. CDR3 nucleotides: TGTGCCACCAGCCCATCTAGCCGGACAGCGGGGACCCAGTACTTC. It yields the protein CATSPSSRTAGTQYF.

V and J are TRBV5-1 and TRBJ2-1; 7 bases match TRBD2. Germline CDR1 and CDR2: SGHRS and YFSETQ. This CDR3 is built from 16 residues. Trimming took 7 bases from V and 9 from J; bases not matched to a gene: 19. The CDR3 DNA is TGCGCCAGCCGCCTCGGGGGAGGGGAAAGGACCGGTGAGCAGTTCTTC. This sequence encodes CASRLGGGERTGEQFF.

V gene TRBV19 combines with J gene TRBJ2-2; TRBD2 is a possible D gene (5 bases). CDR3 length: 15 residues. V gave up 2 bases and J gave up 2 bases, with 9 bases separating them. From germline, CDR1 is LNHDA and CDR2 SQIVND (reference sequence). CDR3 sequence reads: CASSISTGNTGELFF. The CDR3 nucleotides are TGTGCCAGTAGTATATCAACGGGAAACACCGGGGAGCTGTTTTTT.

The CDR3 reads CASSPGQTFSPLHF. Written as DNA, the CDR3 is TGTGCCAGCAGCCCGGGACAGACTTTTTCACCCCTCCACTTT. V usage is TRBV7-2 and J usage is TRBJ1-6; 7 bases line up with TRBD1. V dropped 5 bases and J dropped 9; count of bases not matched to a gene: 7. Per germline, CDR1 SGHTA and CDR2 FQGNSA. The CDR3 length is 14 residues.

The rearrangement links TRBV7-9 to TRBJ1-2; D uncertain. The CDR3 has 12 residues. Trimming cost V 3 bases and J 8 bases, with 10 bases left between them. Germline assignment: CDR1 SEHNR and CDR2 FQNEAQ (reference sequence). CDR3 amino acids: CASSFSAEGYTF. The CDR3 nucleotides are TGTGCCAGCAGCTTTTCAGCTGAGGGCTACACCTTC.

This rearrangement joins TRBV27 to TRBJ2-7; D possibly corresponds to TRBD1 (6 bases). V gave up 2 bases and J gave up 3 bases, with 23 bases separating them. The CDR3 covers 18 residues. Per the germline V gene, CDR1 is MNHEY and CDR2 is SMNVEV (reference sequence). CDR3 sequence (DNA): TGTGCCAGCAGTTTACGGTCCAGGGGCGGCCCAAAAGGCTACGAGCAGTACTTC. Residues: CASSLRSRGGPKGYEQYF.

This clone was observed a handful of times. The chain uses TRBV9 and TRBJ2-3; weak D call: TRBD2 (6 bases). Germline V gene sequence: CDR1 SGDLS, CDR2 YYNGEE. The CDR3 length is 14 residues. Trimming removed 0 bases at V and 4 bases at J, with 9 bases between. Here the CDR3 reads CASSVGLGSDTQYF. The CDR3 DNA reads TGTGCCAGCAGCGTAGGACTAGGGTCAGATACGCAGTATTTT.

The V call is TRBV19, the J call TRBJ1-1; no firm D call. The CDR3 covers 13 residues. The germline CDR1 and CDR2 sequences are LNHDA and SQIVND (reference sequence). Trimming pared 4 bases from V and 0 bases from J, leaving 6 bases between. The CDR3 reads CASSKILNTEAFF. The CDR3 DNA reads TGTGCCAGTAGTAAAATACTGAACACTGAAGCTTTCTTT.

The V gene is TRBV3-1 (or the pseudogene TRBV3-2), the J gene TRBJ1-2; the D is unclear. V lost 0 bases to trimming and J lost 2 bases, with 25 bases between them. The CDR3 runs 20 residues. Germline V lookup: CDR1 LGHDT, CDR2 YNNKEL (reference sequence). The CDR3 loop reads CASSQETLVQTTLGNYGYTF. CDR3 DNA sequence: TGTGCCAGCAGCCAAGAAACTCTGGTGCAAACGACCTTAGGGAACTATGGCTACACCTTC.

This clone was recorded once. The chain employs TRBV27 and TRBJ2-1; D gene ambiguous. Deletions cut 2 bases from V and 2 bases from J, with 10 bases between. The CDR3 is made up of 15 amino acids. The germline CDR1 and CDR2 sequences are MNHEY and SMNVEV (reference sequence). CDR3 sequence reads: CASSLEPGPYNEQFF. The CDR3 DNA sequence: TGTGCCAGCAGTTTAGAGCCCGGGCCCTACAATGAGCAGTTCTTC.

The chain carries TRBV5-5 and TRBJ2-7, with a weak D call TRBD1 (6 bases). This CDR3 is 13 amino acids long. CDR1 SGHKS and CDR2 YYEKEE come from the germline V gene (reference sequence). V lost 2 bases to trimming and J lost 5 bases, with 11 bases between them. The CDR3 DNA sequence: TGTGCCAGCAGCTTTGGGGGACACGACGAGCAGTACTTC. Its protein product is CASSFGGHDEQYF.

The chain combines TRBV5-4 with TRBJ2-3, with D hard to call. The V gene lost 0 bases and the J gene lost 2 bases, with 1 base spanning the gap. CDR1 SGHNT and CDR2 YYREEE come from the germline V gene (reference sequence). This CDR3 is 12 amino acids long. The CDR3 sequence is CASSLATDTQYF. For the CDR3, the DNA is TGTGCCAGCAGCTTGGCCACAGATACGCAGTATTTT.

CDR3 amino acids: CASSQDLASGERREQFF. CDR3 DNA sequence: TGTGCCAGCAGCCAAGATTTAGCTAGCGGGGAAAGGCGTGAGCAGTTCTTC. The rearrangement uses TRBV3-1 (or the pseudogene TRBV3-2) and TRBJ2-1, with 9 bases that match TRBD2. The CDR3 is 17 residues long. The germline gives CDR1 LGHDT, CDR2 YNNKEL (reference sequence). The V and J ends lost 0 bases and 9 bases, in that order; junction bases with no gene match: 12.

The chain couples TRBV7-9 to TRBJ2-1; D could derive from TRBD1 or TRBD2 (5 bases each). The CDR3 spans 15 residues. Per the germline V gene, CDR1 is SEHNR and CDR2 is FQNEAQ (reference sequence). V was clipped by 2 bases and J by 10 bases, with 18 bases between them. The CDR3 DNA reads as TGTGCCAGCAGCTTAAATCTATTAAGAGAGGGGGAGCAGTTCTTC. Amino acid sequence: CASSLNLLREGEQFF.